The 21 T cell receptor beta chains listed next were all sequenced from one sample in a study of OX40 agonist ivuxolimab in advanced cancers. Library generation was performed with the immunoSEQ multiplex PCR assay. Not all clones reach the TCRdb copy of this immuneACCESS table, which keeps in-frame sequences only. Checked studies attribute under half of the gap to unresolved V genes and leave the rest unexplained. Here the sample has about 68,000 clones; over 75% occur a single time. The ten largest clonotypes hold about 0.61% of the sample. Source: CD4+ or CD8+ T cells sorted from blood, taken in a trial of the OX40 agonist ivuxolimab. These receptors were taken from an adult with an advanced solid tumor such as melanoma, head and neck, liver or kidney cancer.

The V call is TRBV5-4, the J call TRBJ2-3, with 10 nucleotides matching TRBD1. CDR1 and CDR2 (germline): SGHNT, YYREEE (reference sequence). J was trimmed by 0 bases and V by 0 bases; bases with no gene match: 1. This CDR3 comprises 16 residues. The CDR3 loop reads CASSLGGQGSTDTQYF. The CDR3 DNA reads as TGTGCCAGCAGCTTGGGGGGACAGGGGAGCACAGATACGCAGTATTTT.

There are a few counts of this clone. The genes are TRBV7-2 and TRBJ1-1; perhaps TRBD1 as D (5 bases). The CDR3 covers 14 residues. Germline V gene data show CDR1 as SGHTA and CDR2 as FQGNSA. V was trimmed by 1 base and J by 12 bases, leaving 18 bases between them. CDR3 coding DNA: TGTGCCAGCAGCTTAGAGACCTCGAGGGGTCGAACTTTCTTT. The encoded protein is CASSLETSRGRTFF. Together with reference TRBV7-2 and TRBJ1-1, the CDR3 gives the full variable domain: GAGVSQSPSNKVTEKGKDVELRCDPISGHTALYWYRQSLGQGLEFLIYFQGNSAPDKSGLPSDRFSAERTGGSVSTLTIQRTQQEDSAVYLCASSLETSRGRTFFGQGTRLTVV.

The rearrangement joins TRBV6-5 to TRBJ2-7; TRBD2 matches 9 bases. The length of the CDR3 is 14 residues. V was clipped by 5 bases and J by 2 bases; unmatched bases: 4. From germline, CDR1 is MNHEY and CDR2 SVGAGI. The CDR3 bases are TGTGCCAGCAGTCAAGCGGGGGGCACCTACGAGCAGTACTTC. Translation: CASSQAGGTYEQYF.

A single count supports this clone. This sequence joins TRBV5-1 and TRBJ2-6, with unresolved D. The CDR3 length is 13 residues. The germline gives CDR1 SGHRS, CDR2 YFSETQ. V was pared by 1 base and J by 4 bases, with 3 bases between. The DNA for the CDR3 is TGCGCCAGCAGCTTGCCCGGGGCCAACGTCCTGACTTTC. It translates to CASSLPGANVLTF.

The CDR3 nucleotides are TGTGCCACCAGCAGAGGGGACAGGGGGATTGCCGGGGAGCTGTTTTTT. It is translated as CATSRGDRGIAGELFF. The chain employs TRBV15 and TRBJ2-2; 11 positions match TRBD1. CDR1 and CDR2 (germline): LNHNV, YYDKDF (reference sequence). The CDR3 has 16 amino acids. V trimming: 1 base; J trimming: 6 bases; junction bases outside the gene matches: 4.

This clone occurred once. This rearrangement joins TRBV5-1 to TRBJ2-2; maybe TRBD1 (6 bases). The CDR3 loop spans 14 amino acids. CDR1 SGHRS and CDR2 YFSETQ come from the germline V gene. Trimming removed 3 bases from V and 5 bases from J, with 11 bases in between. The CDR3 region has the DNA TGCGCCAGCAGCTGGCAGGGGCGAACCGGGGAGCTGTTTTTT. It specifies CASSWQGRTGELFF.

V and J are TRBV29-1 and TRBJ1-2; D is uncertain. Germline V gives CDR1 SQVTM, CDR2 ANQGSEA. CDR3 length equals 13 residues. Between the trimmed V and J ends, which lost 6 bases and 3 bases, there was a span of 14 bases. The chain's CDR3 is CSVDVGRYYGYTF. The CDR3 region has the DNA TGCAGCGTCGATGTCGGGCGCTACTATGGCTACACCTTC. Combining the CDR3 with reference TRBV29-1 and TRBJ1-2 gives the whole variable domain SAVISQKPSRDICQRGTSLTIQCQVDSQVTMMFWYRQQPGQSLTLIATANQGSEATYESGFVIDKFPISRPNLTFSTLTVSNMSPEDSSIYLCSVDVGRYYGYTFGSGTRLTVV.

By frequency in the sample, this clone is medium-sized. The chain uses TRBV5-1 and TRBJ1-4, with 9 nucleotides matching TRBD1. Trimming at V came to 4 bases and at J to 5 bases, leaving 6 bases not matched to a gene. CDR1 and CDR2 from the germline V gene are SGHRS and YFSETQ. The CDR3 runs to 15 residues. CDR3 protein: CASSRGTGTNEKLFF. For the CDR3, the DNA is TGCGCCAGCAGCCGAGGGACAGGGACCAATGAAAAACTGTTTTTT.

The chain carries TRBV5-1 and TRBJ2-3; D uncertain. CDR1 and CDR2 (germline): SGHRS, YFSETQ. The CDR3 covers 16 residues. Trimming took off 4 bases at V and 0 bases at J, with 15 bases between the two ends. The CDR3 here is CASSPGRTASTDTQYF. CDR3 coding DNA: TGCGCCAGCAGCCCCGGGCGTACCGCTAGCACAGATACGCAGTATTTT.

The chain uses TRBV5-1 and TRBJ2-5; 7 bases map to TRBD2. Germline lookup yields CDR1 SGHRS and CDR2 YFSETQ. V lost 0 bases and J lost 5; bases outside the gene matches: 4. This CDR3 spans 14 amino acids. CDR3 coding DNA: TGCGCCAGCAGCTTGGGACTAGCCGGGGAGACCCAGTACTTC. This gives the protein CASSLGLAGETQYF.

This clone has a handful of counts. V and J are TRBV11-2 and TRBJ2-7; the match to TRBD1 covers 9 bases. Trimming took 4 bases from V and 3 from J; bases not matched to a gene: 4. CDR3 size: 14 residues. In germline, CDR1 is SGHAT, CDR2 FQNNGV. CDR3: CASSSGTGNYEQYF. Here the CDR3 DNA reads TGTGCCAGCAGCTCAGGGACAGGGAACTACGAGCAGTACTTC.

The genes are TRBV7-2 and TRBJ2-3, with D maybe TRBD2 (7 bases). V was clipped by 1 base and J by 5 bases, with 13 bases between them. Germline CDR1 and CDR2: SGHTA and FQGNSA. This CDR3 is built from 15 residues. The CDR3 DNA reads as TGTGCCAGCAGCTTAGTGGCGGGGGCGGGAGATACGCAGTATTTT. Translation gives CASSLVAGAGDTQYF.

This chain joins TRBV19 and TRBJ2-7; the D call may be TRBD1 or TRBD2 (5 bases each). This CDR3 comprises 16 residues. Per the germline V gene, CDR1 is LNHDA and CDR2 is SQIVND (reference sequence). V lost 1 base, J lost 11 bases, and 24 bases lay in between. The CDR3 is CASSIGDRTRALPKYF. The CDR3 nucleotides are TGTGCCAGTAGTATAGGGGACCGAACCAGGGCCCTACCAAAGTACTTC.

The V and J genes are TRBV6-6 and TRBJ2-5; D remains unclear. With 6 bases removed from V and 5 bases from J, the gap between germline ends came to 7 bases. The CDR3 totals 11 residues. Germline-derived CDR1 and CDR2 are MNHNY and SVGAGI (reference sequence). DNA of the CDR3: TGTGCCAGCAGCCCTGCGGAGACCCAGTACTTC. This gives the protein CASSPAETQYF.

CDR3 nucleotide sequence: TGCGCCAGCAGCCACCGACAGGGCATTAATGAAAAACTGTTTTTT. Its protein product is CASSHRQGINEKLFF. The V gene is TRBV4-3, the J gene TRBJ1-4, with 7 bases identical to TRBD1. Germline V gene data show CDR1 as LGHNA and CDR2 as YSLEER. Unmatched junction bases numbered 5, after V lost 3 bases and J lost 4 bases. The CDR3 contains 15 residues.

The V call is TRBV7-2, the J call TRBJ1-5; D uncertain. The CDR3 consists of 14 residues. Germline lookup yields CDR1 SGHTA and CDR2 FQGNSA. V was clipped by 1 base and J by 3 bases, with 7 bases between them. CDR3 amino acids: CASSLERNNQPQHF. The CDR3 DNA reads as TGTGCCAGCAGCTTAGAACGGAACAATCAGCCCCAGCATTTT.

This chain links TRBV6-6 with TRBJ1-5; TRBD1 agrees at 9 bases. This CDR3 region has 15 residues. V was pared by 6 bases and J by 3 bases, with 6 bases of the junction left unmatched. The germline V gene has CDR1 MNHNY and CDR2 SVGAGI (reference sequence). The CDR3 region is CASRPRDRDNQPQHF. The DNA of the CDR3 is TGTGCCAGCAGGCCCCGGGACAGGGACAATCAGCCCCAGCATTTT.

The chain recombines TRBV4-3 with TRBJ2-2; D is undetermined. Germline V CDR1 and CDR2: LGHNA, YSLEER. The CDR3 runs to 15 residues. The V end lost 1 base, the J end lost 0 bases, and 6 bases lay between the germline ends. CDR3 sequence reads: CASSQAWANTGELFF. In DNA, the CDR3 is TGCGCCAGCAGCCAAGCCTGGGCGAACACCGGGGAGCTGTTTTTT.

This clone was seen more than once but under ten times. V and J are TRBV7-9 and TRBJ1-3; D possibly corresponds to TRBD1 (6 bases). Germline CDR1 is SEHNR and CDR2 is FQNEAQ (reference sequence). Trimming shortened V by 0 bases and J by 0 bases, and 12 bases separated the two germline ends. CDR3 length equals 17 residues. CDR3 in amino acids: CASSLAGDTGSGNTIYF. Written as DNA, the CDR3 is TGTGCCAGCAGCTTAGCGGGGGACACAGGCTCTGGAAACACCATATATTTT.

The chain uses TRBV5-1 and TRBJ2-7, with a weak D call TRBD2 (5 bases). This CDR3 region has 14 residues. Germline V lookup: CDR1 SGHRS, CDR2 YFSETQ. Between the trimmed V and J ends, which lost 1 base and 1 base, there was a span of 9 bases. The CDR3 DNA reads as TGCGCCAGCAGCTTGCGGACTCTATCCTACGAGCAGTACTTC. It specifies CASSLRTLSYEQYF.

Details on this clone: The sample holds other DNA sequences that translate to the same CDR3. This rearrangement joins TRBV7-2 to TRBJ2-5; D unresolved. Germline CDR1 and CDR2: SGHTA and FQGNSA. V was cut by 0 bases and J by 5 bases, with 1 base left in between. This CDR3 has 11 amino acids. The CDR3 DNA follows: TGTGCCAGCAGCTTAGCCGAGACCCAGTACTTC. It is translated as CASSLAETQYF.